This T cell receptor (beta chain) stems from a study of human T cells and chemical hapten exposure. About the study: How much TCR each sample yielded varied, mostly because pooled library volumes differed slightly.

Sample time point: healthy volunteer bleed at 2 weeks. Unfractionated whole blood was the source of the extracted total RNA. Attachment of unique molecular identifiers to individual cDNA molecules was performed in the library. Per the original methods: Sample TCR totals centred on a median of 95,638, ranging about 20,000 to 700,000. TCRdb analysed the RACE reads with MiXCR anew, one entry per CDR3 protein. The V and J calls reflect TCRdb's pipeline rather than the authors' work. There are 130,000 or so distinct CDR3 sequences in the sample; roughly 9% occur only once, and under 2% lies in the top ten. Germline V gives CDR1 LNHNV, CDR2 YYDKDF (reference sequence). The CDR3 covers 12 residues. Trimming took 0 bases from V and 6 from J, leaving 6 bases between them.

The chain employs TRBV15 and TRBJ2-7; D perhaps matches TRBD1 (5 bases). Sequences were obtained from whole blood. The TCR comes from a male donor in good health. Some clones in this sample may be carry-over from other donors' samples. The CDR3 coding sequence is TGTGCCACCAGCAGAGATGGGGCCGAGCAGTACTTC. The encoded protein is CATSRDGAEQYF.